This T cell receptor beta chain is drawn from a study of blood T cells in healthy people across ages. Study findings and constraints: Donor CMV infection status was unknown, possibly confounding age-related changes in expanded clonotypes.

This CDR3 comprises 17 residues. From germline, CDR1 is DFQATT and CDR2 SNEGSKA (reference sequence). V lost 2 bases to trimming and J lost 3 bases; unmatched junction nucleotides: 12. Using a J-beta primer mix together with a sample-barcoded 5' primer, a second PCR was run for roughly 6 to 11 cycles. TCRdb analysed the 5' RACE reads with MiXCR anew, one entry per CDR3 protein. The profile shows about 1.4 million distinct CDR3 sequences, approximately 59% of them singletons. Concerning this clonotype: Its antigen is undetermined.

Sequencing was performed on blood. This clonotype originated in a man between 18 and 29 years old in good health. The chain carries TRBV20-1 and TRBJ1-5; TRBD1 aligns across 8 bases. The CDR3 loop reads CSARRPRDRWPNQPQHF. CDR3 nucleotides: TGCAGTGCTAGAAGACCCCGGGACAGGTGGCCCAATCAGCCCCAGCATTTT.